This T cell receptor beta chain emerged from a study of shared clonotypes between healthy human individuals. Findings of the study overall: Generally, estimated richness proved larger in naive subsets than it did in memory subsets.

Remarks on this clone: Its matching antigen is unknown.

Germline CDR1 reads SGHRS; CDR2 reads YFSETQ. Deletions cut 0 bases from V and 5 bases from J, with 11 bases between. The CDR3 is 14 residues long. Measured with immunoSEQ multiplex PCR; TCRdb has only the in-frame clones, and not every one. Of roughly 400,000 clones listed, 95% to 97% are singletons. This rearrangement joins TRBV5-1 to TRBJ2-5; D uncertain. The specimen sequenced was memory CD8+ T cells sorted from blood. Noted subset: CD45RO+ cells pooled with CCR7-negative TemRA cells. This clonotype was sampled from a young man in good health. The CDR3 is CASSLEGFGETQYF. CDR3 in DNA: TGCGCCAGCAGCTTGGAAGGTTTTGGGGAGACCCAGTACTTC. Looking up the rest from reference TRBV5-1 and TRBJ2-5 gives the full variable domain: KAGVTQTPRYLIKTRGQQVTLSCSPISGHRSVSWYQQTPGQGLQFLFEYFSETQRNKGNFPGRFSGRQFSNSRSEMNVSTLELGDSALYLCASSLEGFGETQYFGPGTRLLVL.